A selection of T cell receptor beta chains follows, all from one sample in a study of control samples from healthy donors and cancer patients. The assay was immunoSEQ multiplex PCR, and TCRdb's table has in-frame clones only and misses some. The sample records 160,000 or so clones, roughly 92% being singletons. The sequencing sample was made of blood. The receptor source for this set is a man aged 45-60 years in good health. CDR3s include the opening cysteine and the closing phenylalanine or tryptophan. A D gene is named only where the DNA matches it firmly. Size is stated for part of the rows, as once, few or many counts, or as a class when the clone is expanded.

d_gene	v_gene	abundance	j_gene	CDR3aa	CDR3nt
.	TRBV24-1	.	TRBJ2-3	CATSEGSSTDTQYF	TGTGCCACCAGTGAGGGAAGTAGCACAGATACGCAGTATTTT
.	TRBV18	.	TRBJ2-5	CASSPPAGRHSKETQYF	TGTGCCAGCTCACCACCGGCAGGGCGACACTCAAAAGAGACCCAGTACTTC
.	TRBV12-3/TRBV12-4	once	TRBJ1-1	CASSSASHTEAFF	TGTGCCAGCAGTTCGGCCAGCCACACTGAAGCTTTCTTT
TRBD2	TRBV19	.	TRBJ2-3	CASSIGLARADTQYF	TGTGCCAGTAGTATCGGACTAGCGCGAGCAGATACGCAGTATTTT
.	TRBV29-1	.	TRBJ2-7	CSVEERGRAYEQYF	TGCAGCGTTGAAGAACGGGGTAGAGCCTACGAGCAGTACTTC
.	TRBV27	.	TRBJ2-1	CASRGDGYNEQFF	TGTGCCAGCAGGGGCGACGGATACAATGAGCAGTTCTTC
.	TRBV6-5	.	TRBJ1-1	CASSYSFEGLGGAFF	TGTGCCAGCAGTTACTCGTTCGAGGGGCTTGGGGGAGCTTTCTTT
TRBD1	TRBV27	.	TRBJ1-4	CASSRGSTNEKLFF	TGTGCCAGCAGCAGGGGGTCGACTAATGAAAAACTGTTTTTT
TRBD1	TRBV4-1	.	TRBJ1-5	CASSHLTGHNQPQHF	TGCGCCAGCAGCCATCTGACAGGGCATAATCAGCCCCAGCATTTT
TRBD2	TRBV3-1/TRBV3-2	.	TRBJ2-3	CASSQDGTSVSNTQYF	TGTGCCAGCAGCCAAGACGGGACTAGCGTTTCGAATACGCAGTATTTT
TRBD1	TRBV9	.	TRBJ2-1	CASSAVGTGFDNEQFF	TGTGCCAGCAGCGCCGTCGGGACAGGGTTCGACAATGAGCAGTTCTTC
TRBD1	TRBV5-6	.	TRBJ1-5	CASSLDRAVQPQHF	TGTGCCAGCAGCCTAGACAGGGCGGTTCAGCCCCAGCATTTT
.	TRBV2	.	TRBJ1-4	CASSEIRVTTNEKLFF	TGTGCCAGCAGTGAAATAAGGGTTACAACTAATGAAAAACTGTTTTTT
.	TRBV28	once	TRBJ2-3	CASSLGGGRDTQYF	TGTGCCAGCAGTTTAGGAGGGGGGAGGGATACGCAGTATTTT
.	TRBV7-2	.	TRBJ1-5	CASSLVTYQPQHF	TGTGCCAGCAGCTTAGTAACCTATCAGCCCCAGCATTTT
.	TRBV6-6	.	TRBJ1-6	CASIDTYAGDKEALHF	TGTGCCAGTATAGACACTTACGCCGGGGACAAAGAAGCCCTCCACTTT
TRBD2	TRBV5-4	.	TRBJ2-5	CASSPSGGEETQYF	TGTGCCAGCAGCCCTAGCGGGGGGGAAGAGACCCAGTACTTC
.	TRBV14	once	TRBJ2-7	CASSQRLGSYEQYF	TGTGCCAGCAGCCAACGACTGGGATCCTACGAGCAGTACTTC
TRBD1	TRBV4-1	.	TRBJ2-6	CASSQGRGLVRPGANVLTF	TGCGCCAGCAGCCAAGGCAGGGGGCTTGTACGTCCTGGGGCCAACGTCCTGACTTTC
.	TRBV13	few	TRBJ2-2	CASSLRHTGELFF	TGTGCCAGCAGCTTACGGCACACCGGGGAGCTGTTTTTT
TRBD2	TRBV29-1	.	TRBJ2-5	CSVEKEGGAQETQYF	TGCAGCGTTGAAAAGGAGGGAGGGGCCCAAGAGACCCAGTACTTC
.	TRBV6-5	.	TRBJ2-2	CASSYSRRGPAGELFF	TGTGCCAGCAGTTACTCGAGGAGGGGGCCGGCCGGGGAGCTGTTTTTT
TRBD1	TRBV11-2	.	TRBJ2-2	CASSRGMELFF	TGTGCCAGTTCCAGGGGGATGGAGCTGTTTTTT
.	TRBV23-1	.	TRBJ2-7	CASPPGDEENYEQYF	TGCGCCAGCCCTCCCGGAGATGAGGAGAACTACGAGCAGTACTTC
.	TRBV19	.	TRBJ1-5	CASSMGSSYRVGGKNQPQHF	TGTGCCAGTAGTATGGGCTCCTCGTACAGGGTTGGCGGGAAAAATCAGCCCCAGCATTTT
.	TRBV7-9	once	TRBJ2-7	CASRRDSYEQYF	TGTGCCAGCCGGCGGGACAGCTACGAGCAGTACTTC
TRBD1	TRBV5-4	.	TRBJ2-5	CASSPGQGQTQYF	TGTGCCAGCAGCCCGGGACAGGGGCAGACCCAGTACTTC
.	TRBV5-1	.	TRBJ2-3	CASSLNGAGTDTQYF	TGCGCCAGCAGCTTGAATGGGGCAGGCACAGATACGCAGTATTTT
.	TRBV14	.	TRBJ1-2	CASSQGREGYTF	TGTGCCAGCAGCCAAGGCAGGGAGGGCTACACCTTC
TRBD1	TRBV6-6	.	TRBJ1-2	CASRETGGGKEFTF	TGTGCCAGCAGAGAGACAGGGGGCGGAAAGGAATTCACCTTC
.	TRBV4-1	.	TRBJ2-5	CASSQDGFPGKETQYF	TGCGCCAGCAGCCAAGATGGATTTCCAGGAAAAGAGACCCAGTACTTC
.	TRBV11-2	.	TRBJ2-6	CASSWGSGANVLTF	TGTGCCAGCAGCTGGGGGAGTGGGGCCAACGTCCTGACTTTC